This record looks at one TCR beta chain sequence and its context. This clonotype was observed a few times. Its antigen is still unknown. No much larger clone is present one base from it, and per-base qualities are unavailable. Library preparation employed RT-PCR. Sequencing instrument: Illumina HiSeq 2500. TCRdb itself trimmed the public reads at Q25 with fastp, ran MiXCR and retained productive beta chains. Rows matching on CDR3 protein sequence are summarized as one entry with the most common DNA and genes. In all, the sample holds a few hundred thousand distinct CDR3 sequences, and 10% to 11% of those were seen once. The biggest ten clones account for around 12% of the sample. The time point label of this sample denotes: more than 40 days after influenza vaccine administration. The data were taken from a study of response to subunit inactivated influenza vaccine (dated by TCRdb to 2016 to 2018). In terms of the full investigation: To follow how T cells responded to a trivalent subunit inactivated influenza vaccine, the researchers relied on deep quantitative profiling of the T cell receptor repertoire.

Compared with germline, V lacks 5 bases and J lacks 2 bases; bases without a gene match: 18. There are 18 amino acids in the CDR3, from cysteine to phenylalanine inclusive. The sequence is cut down to CDR3 DNA, 54 bases in frame from base 1. Study-wide findings and limitations: The authors proposed that each seasonal influenza vaccination may bring in only a limited number of new T cells.

This TCR was sampled from a man aged 50-59 years who received an inactivated influenza vaccine. Donor details come from another sample of the same person, matched by shared clones. This sample comprised PBMCs from blood, obtained around seven weeks after vaccination. The chain is assembled from TRBV12-3 or TRBV12-4 and TRBJ2-7; 7 central nucleotides agree with TRBD1. The CDR3 region: CASSPLDFRQGPPYEQYF. The nucleotide sequence reads TGTGCCAGCAGTCCCCTAGATTTTAGACAGGGACCTCCCTACGAGCAGTACTTC.